Presented here are 10 T cell receptor beta chains from one specimen sequenced in a study of cytomegalovirus exposure and HLA in healthy donors. PCR used 60 Vbeta primers and 13 Jbeta primers. Method: immunoSEQ multiplex PCR; TCRdb's copy keeps in-frame clones and lacks some. The sample shows some 130,000 clones, 78% of them seen only once. Sample: PBMCs. These receptor sequences come from a middle-aged woman in good health and CMV-seronegative.

The V gene is TRBV28, the J gene TRBJ1-5; 8 nucleotides align to TRBD1. Trimming at V came to 2 bases and at J to 9 bases, leaving 0 bases not matched to a gene. The CDR3 consists of 12 residues. Germline CDR1 is MDHEN and CDR2 is SYDVKM. The CDR3 DNA is TGTGCCAGCAGTTTAGGACAGGGGCCCCAGCATTTT. It yields the protein CASSLGQGPQHF.

The V call is TRBV10-3, the J call TRBJ1-4; D uncertain. The V gene lost 4 bases and the J gene lost 0 bases, with 12 bases spanning the gap. The V gene's germline CDR1 is ENHRY and CDR2 SYGVKD. The CDR3 loop spans 16 amino acids. The CDR3 coding sequence is TGTGCCATCAGTGCGGAGCCCACACCAACTAATGAAAAACTGTTTTTT. Translating it yields CAISAEPTPTNEKLFF.

This chain connects TRBV27 to TRBJ2-7, with 8 bases lining up with TRBD1. Unmatched junction bases numbered 9, after V lost 5 bases and J lost 3 bases. Germline loops: CDR1 MNHEY, CDR2 SMNVEV (reference sequence). The CDR3 extends over 15 amino acids. The CDR3 region has the DNA TGTGCCAGCAGTCTCGACAGGGGAACTGTCTACGAGCAGTACTTC. Translating gives CASSLDRGTVYEQYF.

This clone was seen only a few times. V is TRBV10-2 and J is TRBJ1-4; tentative D call: TRBD1 (6 bases). V shed 4 bases and J shed 10 bases, with 13 bases lying between them. The germline gives CDR1 WSHSY, CDR2 SAAADI. The CDR3 length is 13 residues. The CDR3 region has the DNA TGCGCCAGCAGTGGCCCAGGGGCGGGAAAACTGTTTTTT. Translation: CASSGPGAGKLFF.

The chain couples TRBV30 to TRBJ1-2; D possibly corresponds to TRBD1 (5 bases). Germline values: CDR1 GTSNPN, CDR2 SVGIG (reference sequence). This CDR3 spans 11 amino acids. V lost 0 bases, J lost 8 bases, and 7 bases lay in between. The CDR3 coding sequence is TGTGCCTGGAGTGTGCAGGGAGGCTACACCTTC. Its protein is CAWSVQGGYTF.

This chain uses TRBV2 with TRBJ2-1; possible D gene TRBD1, 6 bases. V lost 7 bases, J lost 3 bases, and 13 bases lay in between. The CDR3 extends over 14 amino acids. The germline V gene encodes CDR1 SNHLY and CDR2 FYNNEI. The CDR3 region has the DNA TGTGCCAGCATGGAGGACAGAGTCTACAATGAGCAGTTCTTC. Its protein product is CASMEDRVYNEQFF.

This clone was detected a few times. The rearrangement links TRBV5-1 to TRBJ2-3, with 8 bases aligning to TRBD2. V shed 4 bases, J shed 0 bases, and the junction held 7 bases outside the gene matches. Germline lookup yields CDR1 SGHRS and CDR2 YFSETQ. This CDR3 spans 16 amino acids. In nucleotides, the CDR3 is TGCGCCAGCAGCAGGGGACTAGTCTCTAGCACAGATACGCAGTATTTT. This encodes CASSRGLVSSTDTQYF.

This clone was picked up one time. The V and J genes are TRBV9 and TRBJ2-2, with D maybe TRBD2 (5 bases). Germline lookup yields CDR1 SGDLS and CDR2 YYNGEE. The CDR3 sequence is 14 residues long. The germline V and J ends were trimmed by 0 bases and 11 bases, with 14 bases remaining between them. The CDR3 spells CASSVGPGLIELFF. As DNA, the CDR3 is TGTGCCAGCAGCGTAGGACCCGGACTGATTGAGCTGTTTTTT.

DNA for the CDR3: TGTGCCAGCAGCTTAGATCCCTGGGGACAGGGGATCAGGGAGCAGTACTTC. The encoded protein is CASSLDPWGQGIREQYF. This chain uses TRBV11-2 with TRBJ2-7; 10 positions agree with TRBD1. Trimming cost V 0 bases and J 7 bases; bases outside gene matches: 12. The CDR3 has 17 amino acids. CDR1 SGHAT and CDR2 FQNNGV come from the germline V gene.

The chain links TRBV30 to TRBJ1-1; perhaps TRBD1 as D (6 bases). CDR1 is GTSNPN, CDR2 SVGIG, per germline (reference sequence). Trimming took 7 bases from V and 0 from J, leaving 12 bases between them. The CDR3 has 13 residues. DNA of the CDR3: TGTGCCTCATCGTGGACAGTGAACACTGAAGCTTTCTTT. It codes for CASSWTVNTEAFF.